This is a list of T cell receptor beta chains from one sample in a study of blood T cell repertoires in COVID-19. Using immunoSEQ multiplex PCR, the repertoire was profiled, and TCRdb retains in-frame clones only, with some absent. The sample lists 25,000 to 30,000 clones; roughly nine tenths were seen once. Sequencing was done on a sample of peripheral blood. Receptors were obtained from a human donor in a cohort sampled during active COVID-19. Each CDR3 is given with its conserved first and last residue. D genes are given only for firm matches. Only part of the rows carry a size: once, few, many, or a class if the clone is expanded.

CDR3 protein: CASSPPTSREQFF
CDR3 DNA: TGTGCCAGCAGCCCCCCGACTAGCCGTGAGCAGTTCTTC
J gene: TRBJ2-1
D gene: TRBD2
V gene: TRBV9
clone size: -

CDR3 protein: CASSQDRGDGELFF
CDR3 DNA: TGTGCCAGCAGTCAGGACAGGGGGGACGGGGAGCTGTTTTTT
J gene: TRBJ2-2
D gene: TRBD1
V gene: TRBV6-5
clone size: -

CDR3 protein: CATSRATGTGEFGTDTQYF
CDR3 DNA: TGTGCCACCAGCAGGGCTACCGGGACAGGGGAATTCGGCACAGATACGCAGTATTTT
J gene: TRBJ2-3
D gene: TRBD1
V gene: TRBV15
clone size: -

CDR3 protein: CASSTQGTYGYGYTF
CDR3 DNA: TGCGCCAGCTCCACTCAGGGGACGTACGGCTATGGCTACACCTTC
J gene: TRBJ1-2
D gene: -
V gene: TRBV5-1
clone size: -

CDR3 protein: CASSLVATDTQYF
CDR3 DNA: TGTGCCAGCAGTTTGGTGGCAACAGATACGCAGTATTTT
J gene: TRBJ2-3
D gene: -
V gene: TRBV28
clone size: once

CDR3 protein: CASSYAPRGSYNEQFF
CDR3 DNA: TGTGCCAGCAGTTACGCTCCCCGGGGCTCCTACAATGAGCAGTTCTTC
J gene: TRBJ2-1
D gene: -
V gene: TRBV6-5
clone size: -

CDR3 protein: CATSSAESYNEQFF
CDR3 DNA: TGTGCCACCAGTTCCGCAGAAAGCTACAATGAGCAGTTCTTC
J gene: TRBJ2-1
D gene: -
V gene: TRBV24-1
clone size: -

CDR3 protein: CASSHRQGGGTGELFF
CDR3 DNA: TGTGCCAGCAGCCACAGACAGGGGGGAGGCACCGGGGAGCTGTTTTTT
J gene: TRBJ2-2
D gene: TRBD1
V gene: TRBV3-1/TRBV3-2
clone size: -

CDR3 protein: CASSLTGTQFEQYF
CDR3 DNA: TGTGCCAGCAGCTTGACAGGGACCCAATTCGAGCAGTACTTC
J gene: TRBJ2-7
D gene: TRBD1
V gene: TRBV28
clone size: few

CDR3 protein: CAWREDRVTTGELFF
CDR3 DNA: TGTGCCTGGAGAGAAGACAGGGTGACAACCGGGGAGCTGTTTTTT
J gene: TRBJ2-2
D gene: TRBD1
V gene: TRBV30
clone size: -

CDR3 protein: CASGIDRETQYF
CDR3 DNA: TGTGCTAGTGGCATCGACAGGGAGACCCAGTACTTC
J gene: TRBJ2-5
D gene: -
V gene: TRBV12-5
clone size: -

CDR3 protein: CASSSGTGRNIQYF
CDR3 DNA: TGTGCCAGCAGTTCCGGGACAGGGAGAAACATTCAGTACTTC
J gene: TRBJ2-4
D gene: TRBD1
V gene: TRBV28
clone size: -

CDR3 protein: CATSRDLPGGPSYEQYF
CDR3 DNA: TGTGCCACCAGCAGGGACCTCCCGGGGGGACCCTCCTACGAGCAGTACTTC
J gene: TRBJ2-7
D gene: TRBD2
V gene: TRBV15
clone size: -

CDR3 protein: CASSLGGPGQRSGANVLTF
CDR3 DNA: TGTGCCAGCAGCTTGGGCGGTCCGGGACAGAGATCTGGGGCCAACGTCCTGACTTTC
J gene: TRBJ2-6
D gene: TRBD1
V gene: TRBV5-6
clone size: once

CDR3 protein: CATTRGDDQPQHF
CDR3 DNA: TGTGCCACCACCAGGGGAGACGATCAGCCCCAGCATTTT
J gene: TRBJ1-5
D gene: -
V gene: TRBV19
clone size: -

CDR3 protein: CASRRATGGYEQYF
CDR3 DNA: TGTGCCAGCAGAAGGGCGACAGGCGGCTACGAGCAGTACTTC
J gene: TRBJ2-7
D gene: -
V gene: TRBV5-5
clone size: -

CDR3 protein: CASSVTVYNSPLHF
CDR3 DNA: TGTGCCAGCAGCGTTACAGTTTATAATTCACCCCTCCACTTT
J gene: TRBJ1-6
D gene: -
V gene: TRBV7-3
clone size: -

CDR3 protein: CASSRIAGGVEQYF
CDR3 DNA: TGTGCCAGCAGCCGAATAGCGGGGGGAGTCGAGCAGTACTTC
J gene: TRBJ2-7
D gene: TRBD2
V gene: TRBV5-4
clone size: -

CDR3 protein: CASSEVGTDTQYF
CDR3 DNA: TGTGCCAGCAGTGAAGTCGGCACAGATACGCAGTATTTT
J gene: TRBJ2-3
D gene: -
V gene: TRBV6-1
clone size: -

CDR3 protein: CASQPRPRGFTGELFF
CDR3 DNA: TGTGCCAGCCAACCTCGACCTCGGGGTTTCACCGGGGAGCTGTTTTTT
J gene: TRBJ2-2
D gene: -
V gene: TRBV27
clone size: -

CDR3 protein: CAGESGGVTDTQYF
CDR3 DNA: TGTGCCGGAGAGTCGGGGGGAGTCACAGATACGCAGTATTTT
J gene: TRBJ2-3
D gene: TRBD2
V gene: TRBV30
clone size: -

CDR3 protein: CSAKRGETQYF
CDR3 DNA: TGCAGTGCTAAACGGGGAGAGACCCAGTACTTC
J gene: TRBJ2-5
D gene: -
V gene: TRBV20-1
clone size: -

CDR3 protein: CASSLRTGGRYEQYF
CDR3 DNA: TGTGCCAGCAGTTTGCGGACAGGGGGTAGGTACGAGCAGTACTTC
J gene: TRBJ2-7
D gene: TRBD1
V gene: TRBV28
clone size: -

CDR3 protein: CASSVGLGALSTEAFF
CDR3 DNA: TGTGCCAGCAGTGTTGGATTGGGGGCTCTTAGCACTGAAGCTTTCTTT
J gene: TRBJ1-1
D gene: -
V gene: TRBV2
clone size: -

CDR3 protein: CASSGQPVPNTQYF
CDR3 DNA: TGTGCCAGCAGCGGACAGCCGGTACCGAATACGCAGTATTTT
J gene: TRBJ2-3
D gene: -
V gene: TRBV9
clone size: -

CDR3 protein: CASSSRDRVATGELFF
CDR3 DNA: TGTGCCAGCAGCTCCCGGGACAGGGTTGCCACCGGGGAGCTGTTTTTT
J gene: TRBJ2-2
D gene: TRBD1
V gene: TRBV9
clone size: -

CDR3 protein: CASRRPGNQPQHF
CDR3 DNA: TGTGCCAGCAGGAGGCCCGGAAATCAGCCCCAGCATTTT
J gene: TRBJ1-5
D gene: -
V gene: TRBV28
clone size: -

CDR3 protein: CASSPRSRGASYEQYF
CDR3 DNA: TGTGCCAGCAGCCCGCGTTCGCGGGGGGCCTCCTACGAGCAGTACTTC
J gene: TRBJ2-7
D gene: TRBD2
V gene: TRBV7-9
clone size: -

CDR3 protein: CASSLIGGFVSYEQYF
CDR3 DNA: TGTGCCAGCAGTTTAATCGGGGGTTTTGTCTCCTACGAGCAGTACTTC
J gene: TRBJ2-7
D gene: -
V gene: TRBV27
clone size: -

CDR3 protein: CASSGGTGTGELFF
CDR3 DNA: TGTGCCAGTAGTGGGGGGACAGGCACCGGGGAGCTGTTTTTT
J gene: TRBJ2-2
D gene: TRBD1
V gene: TRBV19
clone size: -

CDR3 protein: CASSLAGNEQFF
CDR3 DNA: TGCGCCAGCAGCTTGGCCGGTAATGAGCAGTTCTTC
J gene: TRBJ2-1
D gene: -
V gene: TRBV5-1
clone size: -

CDR3 protein: CASSPRSQNTEAFF
CDR3 DNA: TGTGCCAGCAGCCCACGGTCTCAGAACACTGAAGCTTTCTTT
J gene: TRBJ1-1
D gene: -
V gene: TRBV6-5
clone size: -

CDR3 protein: CASSVLAGGETQYF
CDR3 DNA: TGTGCCAGCAGCGTACTAGCGGGGGGAGAGACCCAGTACTTC
J gene: TRBJ2-5
D gene: TRBD2
V gene: TRBV9
clone size: -

CDR3 protein: CASSLNSDLGQGAQYF
CDR3 DNA: TGTGCCAGCAGCTTGAACTCGGATTTAGGACAGGGAGCCCAGTACTTC
J gene: TRBJ2-5
D gene: TRBD1
V gene: TRBV5-4
clone size: -

CDR3 protein: CASSYHGGEAYEQYF
CDR3 DNA: TGCGCCAGCAGCTACCACGGGGGGGAAGCCTACGAGCAGTACTTC
J gene: TRBJ2-7
D gene: TRBD2
V gene: TRBV5-1
clone size: few

CDR3 protein: CASSLRVSGSTDTQYF
CDR3 DNA: TGTGCCAGCAGCTTACGTGTTAGCGGTAGCACAGATACGCAGTATTTT
J gene: TRBJ2-3
D gene: -
V gene: TRBV7-2
clone size: -

CDR3 protein: CASSLEETANNEQFF
CDR3 DNA: TGTGCCAGCAGCTTAGAGGAGACGGCAAACAATGAGCAGTTCTTC
J gene: TRBJ2-1
D gene: -
V gene: TRBV13
clone size: -

CDR3 protein: CASSRGRGAEETQYF
CDR3 DNA: TGTGCCAGCAGCCGGGGCAGGGGGGCCGAAGAGACCCAGTACTTC
J gene: TRBJ2-5
D gene: -
V gene: TRBV4-2
clone size: -

CDR3 protein: CASSQAAGLGMMNEQFF
CDR3 DNA: TGCGCCAGCAGCCAAGCCGCGGGACTAGGCATGATGAATGAGCAGTTCTTC
J gene: TRBJ2-1
D gene: TRBD2
V gene: TRBV4-3
clone size: few

CDR3 protein: CASSLGSGGYEQYF
CDR3 DNA: TGTGCCAGCAGTTTAGGTTCAGGGGGATACGAGCAGTACTTC
J gene: TRBJ2-7
D gene: TRBD1
V gene: TRBV28
clone size: -

CDR3 protein: CASNPVGLAYEQYF
CDR3 DNA: TGTGCCAGCAACCCGGTGGGCCTGGCCTACGAGCAGTACTTC
J gene: TRBJ2-7
D gene: -
V gene: TRBV5-6
clone size: once

CDR3 protein: CASSLDRGGYGYTF
CDR3 DNA: TGTGCCAGTAGTCTCGACAGGGGAGGCTATGGCTACACCTTC
J gene: TRBJ1-2
D gene: TRBD1
V gene: TRBV19
clone size: -

CDR3 protein: CASSWGPGDTQYF
CDR3 DNA: TGTGCCAGCAGTTGGGGGCCCGGAGATACGCAGTATTTT
J gene: TRBJ2-3
D gene: -
V gene: TRBV5-4
clone size: -

CDR3 protein: CASSLSGRNIQYF
CDR3 DNA: TGTGCCAGCAGCTTAAGTGGCAGAAACATTCAGTACTTC
J gene: TRBJ2-4
D gene: -
V gene: TRBV7-8
clone size: -

CDR3 protein: CASSVQGRAQPQHF
CDR3 DNA: TGTGCCAGTAGTGTACAGGGGCGAGCTCAGCCCCAGCATTTT
J gene: TRBJ1-5
D gene: TRBD1
V gene: TRBV19
clone size: -

CDR3 protein: CASSVLTHRGNSPLHF
CDR3 DNA: TGTGCCAGCAGCGTACTCACACACAGGGGTAATTCACCCCTCCACTTT
J gene: TRBJ1-6
D gene: TRBD1
V gene: TRBV9
clone size: few

CDR3 protein: CASSLAGASYNEQFF
CDR3 DNA: TGCGCCAGCAGCTTGGCAGGGGCGTCCTACAATGAGCAGTTCTTC
J gene: TRBJ2-1
D gene: -
V gene: TRBV5-1
clone size: -

CDR3 protein: CASSNTMNTEAFF
CDR3 DNA: TGTGCCAGTAGTAACACAATGAACACTGAAGCTTTCTTT
J gene: TRBJ1-1
D gene: -
V gene: TRBV19
clone size: -

CDR3 protein: CASRFSTGEAFF
CDR3 DNA: TGTGCCAGCAGATTCTCGACAGGTGAAGCTTTCTTT
J gene: TRBJ1-1
D gene: -
V gene: TRBV2
clone size: -

CDR3 protein: CASSLEGNWNQPQHF
CDR3 DNA: TGTGCCAGCAGTTTGGAGGGGAATTGGAATCAGCCCCAGCATTTT
J gene: TRBJ1-5
D gene: -
V gene: TRBV6-2/TRBV6-3
clone size: once

CDR3 protein: CASRGARGRAEAFF
CDR3 DNA: TGTGCCAGCAGAGGGGCTAGGGGGCGCGCTGAAGCTTTCTTT
J gene: TRBJ1-1
D gene: TRBD1
V gene: TRBV11-3
clone size: -

CDR3 protein: CASSQDLRGPRYEQYF
CDR3 DNA: TGTGCCAGCAGCCAAGATTTAAGGGGCCCAAGGTACGAGCAGTACTTC
J gene: TRBJ2-7
D gene: -
V gene: TRBV4-2
clone size: -

CDR3 protein: CASSQGLSPLHF
CDR3 DNA: TGCGCCAGCAGCCAAGGGCTTTCACCCCTCCACTTT
J gene: TRBJ1-6
D gene: -
V gene: TRBV4-1
clone size: -

CDR3 protein: CASSPPGLASYEQYF
CDR3 DNA: TGTGCCAGCAGCCCACCGGGACTAGCAAGCTACGAGCAGTACTTC
J gene: TRBJ2-7
D gene: TRBD2
V gene: TRBV5-4
clone size: -

CDR3 protein: CASSQDRLAPGNEQFF
CDR3 DNA: TGCGCCAGCAGCCAAGATAGGCTAGCACCAGGCAATGAGCAGTTCTTC
J gene: TRBJ2-1
D gene: -
V gene: TRBV4-3
clone size: -